Each of the 14 T cell receptor beta chains below was sequenced from the same sample in a study of blood T cell repertoires in COVID-19. The repertoire was sequenced with immunoSEQ multiplex PCR; TCRdb's copy has only in-frame clones and lacks some. The table has a few hundred thousand clones, about 88% seen once. What was sequenced was peripheral blood. The receptors stem from a woman aged 55-75 years with acute or convalescent COVID-19.

CDR3 DNA: TGTGCCAGCAGTTTATCGATCAGCGGCGGTTACAATGAGCAGTTCTTC. Its protein product is CASSLSISGGYNEQFF. The genes are TRBV27 and TRBJ2-1; D is possibly TRBD2 (5 bases). Per germline, CDR1 MNHEY and CDR2 SMNVEV (reference sequence). The CDR3 sequence is 16 residues long. The V and J ends lost 0 bases and 4 bases respectively, with 13 bases between them.

This clone was seen a single time. The chain couples TRBV7-2 to TRBJ1-3, with D possibly being TRBD1 (5 bases). Trimming took 5 bases from V and 4 from J, leaving 15 bases between them. Germline-derived CDR1 and CDR2 are SGHTA and FQGNSA. The CDR3 extends over 15 amino acids. The CDR3 here is CASSPIAGNGNTIYF. CDR3 DNA sequence: TGTGCCAGCAGCCCTATCGCAGGGAACGGAAACACCATATATTTT.

V usage is TRBV28 and J usage is TRBJ1-5; 7 positions match TRBD1. Per the germline V gene, CDR1 is MDHEN and CDR2 is SYDVKM. Germline trimming cut 3 bases from V and 7 bases from J; bases unmatched to any gene: 6. The CDR3 has 14 residues. The CDR3 DNA reads as TGTGCCAGCAGTTTCCAAAGGGGGCGACAGCCCCAGCATTTT. This sequence encodes CASSFQRGRQPQHF. Variable domain in full (rest from reference TRBV28 and TRBJ1-5): DVKVTQSSRYLVKRTGEKVFLECVQDMDHENMFWYRQDPGLGLRLIYFSYDVKMKEKGDIPEGYSVSREKKERFSLILESASTNQTSMYLCASSFQRGRQPQHFGDGTRLSIL.

This chain links TRBV13 with TRBJ2-7; 7 nucleotides match TRBD2. Germline lookup yields CDR1 PRHDT and CDR2 FYEKMQ (reference sequence). Trimming cost V 1 base and J 4 bases; bases outside gene matches: 1. The CDR3 contains 13 residues. For the CDR3, the DNA is TGTGCCAGCAGCTTAGCTAGCGGTTACGAGCAGTACTTC. It translates to CASSLASGYEQYF. The full variable domain, rest sourced from reference TRBV13 and TRBJ2-7, is AAGVIQSPRHLIKEKRETATLKCYPIPRHDTVYWYQQGPGQDPQFLISFYEKMQSDKGSIPDRFSAQQFSDYHSELNMSSLELGDSALYFCASSLASGYEQYFGPGTRLTVT.

The DNA for the CDR3 is TGTGCCAGCAGTTTTCAGGGGAACACTGAAGCTTTCTTT. Translated, it gives CASSFQGNTEAFF. The chain recombines TRBV12-3 or TRBV12-4 with TRBJ1-1, with D tentatively TRBD1 (5 bases). Trimming pared 3 bases from V and 1 base from J, leaving 6 bases between. CDR3 length: 13 residues.

V gene TRBV6-5 combines with J gene TRBJ2-7; a possible D gene is TRBD2 (5 bases). This CDR3 is built from 12 residues. The V end was cut by 7 bases, the J end by 2 bases, with 9 bases between. CDR1 and CDR2 from the germline V gene are MNHEY and SVGAGI. CDR3 protein: CASNGDPYEQYF. The CDR3 DNA sequence: TGTGCCAGCAACGGGGATCCCTACGAGCAGTACTTC.

As DNA, the CDR3 is TGTGCCAGTAGTCCCCGACAGGGGGCTGGATTAAATGAAAAACTGTTTTTT. Translating gives CASSPRQGAGLNEKLFF. The rearrangement joins TRBV19 to TRBJ1-4, with 10 bases matching TRBD1. Per germline, CDR1 LNHDA and CDR2 SQIVND (reference sequence). V shed 5 bases and J 5 bases; nucleotides not matched to a gene: 11. The CDR3 runs 17 residues.

The CDR3, as DNA: TGTGCCAGCAGCTTAGGGTCGGGACAACCCAATCAGCCCCAGCATTTT. Encoded protein: CASSLGSGQPNQPQHF. This sequence joins TRBV7-6 and TRBJ1-5; weak D call: TRBD1 (6 bases). The V end was cut by 1 base, the J end by 3 bases, with 13 bases between. This CDR3 has 16 residues. Germline V gene sequence: CDR1 SGHVS, CDR2 FNYEAQ.

This clone was detected once. V usage is TRBV7-2 and J usage is TRBJ2-7; TRBD1 matches at 7 bases. Germline V gene sequence: CDR1 SGHTA, CDR2 FQGNSA. V lost 1 base, J lost 0 bases, and 6 bases stayed unmatched. This CDR3 region has 16 residues. CDR3 in DNA: TGTGCCAGCAGCTTAGGATTGACAGGGAGCTCCTACGAGCAGTACTTC. It translates to CASSLGLTGSSYEQYF.

The CDR3 spells CASSRTGGVETQYF. The CDR3 coding sequence is TGTGCCAGCAGCCGGACAGGGGGGGTGGAGACCCAGTACTTC. V and J are TRBV7-9 and TRBJ2-5; 10 bases map to TRBD1. Germline V gene data show CDR1 as SEHNR and CDR2 as FQNEAQ (reference sequence). V gave up 5 bases and J gave up 5 bases; unmatched junction bases: 5. This CDR3 is built from 14 residues.

This chain joins TRBV20-1 and TRBJ1-1, with TRBD1 as a possible D gene (5 bases). CDR3 length equals 11 residues. Germline V gives CDR1 DFQATT, CDR2 SNEGSKA (reference sequence). The DNA for the CDR3 is TGCAGGAGGTGGGGGGACACTGAAGCTTTCTTT. Translated, it gives CRRWGDTEAFF.

The V and J genes are TRBV5-6 and TRBJ2-3; D unresolved. This CDR3 region has 11 residues. Between the trimmed V and J ends, which lost 7 bases and 4 bases, there was a span of 7 bases. The germline V gene has CDR1 SGHDT and CDR2 YYEEEE. The CDR3 reads CASGRADTQYF. CDR3 DNA: TGTGCCAGCGGCCGGGCAGATACGCAGTATTTT. The entire variable domain, with the rest obtained from reference TRBV5-6 and TRBJ2-3, is as follows: DAGVTQSPTHLIKTRGQQVTLRCSPKSGHDTVSWYQQALGQGPQFIFQYYEEEERQRGNFPDRFSGHQFPNYSSELNVNALLLGDSALYLCASGRADTQYFGPGTRLTVL.

V is TRBV6-2 or TRBV6-3 and J is TRBJ2-3; TRBD2 agrees at 7 bases. V lost 6 bases and J lost 6; bases outside the gene matches: 12. The CDR3 extends over 15 amino acids. CDR1 is MNHEY and CDR2 is SVGEGT in the germline V gene. This CDR3 is CASSTTSVLADTQYF. The CDR3 DNA reads as TGTGCCAGCAGCACCACTAGCGTCCTCGCGGATACGCAGTATTTT.

This clone was seen only a few times. This chain connects TRBV29-1 to TRBJ1-1, with D possibly being TRBD1 (5 bases). Germline V lookup: CDR1 SQVTM, CDR2 ANQGSEA. Trimming took off 7 bases at V and 1 base at J, with 13 bases between the two ends. The CDR3 sequence is 13 residues long. DNA of the CDR3: TGCAGCGGCCGATGGGGGGAGAACACTGAAGCTTTCTTT. This translates into CSGRWGENTEAFF.